What follows are 22 T cell receptor beta chains derived from one specimen sequenced in a study of T cells in localized non-small cell lung cancer. The protocol was immunoSEQ multiplex PCR, while the TCRdb copy is restricted to in-frame clones and leaves out a portion. This table has about 840 clones, 15% to 20% appearing once. This sample comprised normal lung tissue next to the tumor, obtained before any cancer treatment. The origin of the receptors is a female donor over 55 with stage II squamous cell lung carcinoma.

This clone has only a few counts. The chain uses TRBV30 and TRBJ1-3; TRBD1 aligns across 7 bases. Germline V lookup: CDR1 GTSNPN, CDR2 SVGIG (reference sequence). The V and J ends lost 3 bases and 4 bases, in that order; junction bases with no gene match: 6. This CDR3 spans 14 amino acids. The CDR3 bases are TGTGCCTGGAGGTCGACAGGGCCCGGAAACACCATATATTTT. It codes for CAWRSTGPGNTIYF. Based on the CDR3 plus reference TRBV30 and TRBJ1-3, the full variable domain is SQTIHQWPATLVQPVGSPLSLECTVEGTSNPNLYWYRQAAGRGLQLLFYSVGIGQISSEVPQNLSASRPQDRQFILSSKKLLLSDSGFYLCAWRSTGPGNTIYFGEGSWLTVV.

This clone was seen just once. The chain is built from TRBV15 and TRBJ2-1, with 8 bases matching TRBD2. This CDR3 spans 15 amino acids. Germline-derived CDR1 and CDR2 are LNHNV and YYDKDF (reference sequence). The V gene end was trimmed by 5 bases and the J gene end by 6 bases; junction bases not matched to a gene: 9. CDR3 DNA sequence: TGTGCCACCAGCTGGACTAGCCGGGGACGCAATGAGCAGTTCTTC. This codes for CATSWTSRGRNEQFF.

The V call is TRBV10-2, the J call TRBJ2-7, with 10 bases identical to TRBD2. The germline gives CDR1 WSHSY, CDR2 SAAADI. This CDR3 comprises 17 residues. Germline trimming cut 0 bases from V and 4 bases from J; bases unmatched to any gene: 9. The CDR3 bases are TGCGCCAGCAGTGAGTCTCAGCGGGGGGGCTCTCCGTACGAGCAGTACGTC. This translates into CASSESQRGGSPYEQYV.

The genes are TRBV28 and TRBJ2-4, with 10 positions matching TRBD2. Looked up from germline, CDR1 is MDHEN and CDR2 is SYDVKM. V lost 6 bases to trimming and J lost 4 bases; unmatched junction nucleotides: 12. CDR3 length: 17 amino acids. The CDR3 DNA reads TGTGCCAGCAGCCAGGCTAGCGGGGGCTTTATAAAAAACATTCAGTACTTC. This encodes CASSQASGGFIKNIQYF. Variable domain in full (rest from reference TRBV28 and TRBJ2-4): DVKVTQSSRYLVKRTGEKVFLECVQDMDHENMFWYRQDPGLGLRLIYFSYDVKMKEKGDIPEGYSVSREKKERFSLILESASTNQTSMYLCASSQASGGFIKNIQYFGAGTRLSVL.

The chain links TRBV5-1 to TRBJ2-2; D gene ambiguous. V lost 0 bases and J lost 6, with 21 bases in between. CDR1 SGHRS and CDR2 YFSETQ come from the germline V gene. The CDR3 has 18 residues. CDR3 coding DNA: TGCGCCAGCAGCTTGGTAGCCTCCGGGCCACTGGACCCCGGGGAGCTGTTTTTT. This codes for CASSLVASGPLDPGELFF.

This clone is medium-sized by share. This chain links TRBV11-3 with TRBJ1-6; 10 bases are a match to TRBD1. The length of the CDR3 is 15 residues. Trimming took 3 bases from V and 11 from J; bases not matched to a gene: 7. Germline CDR1 is SGHNT and CDR2 is YENEEA. The CDR3 reads CASSFGPGQGTPLHF. Here the CDR3 DNA reads TGTGCCAGCAGCTTTGGCCCGGGACAGGGGACACCCCTCCACTTT. Filled out from reference TRBV11-3 and TRBJ1-6, the complete variable domain reads EAGVVQSPRYKIIEKKQPVAFWCNPISGHNTLYWYLQNLGQGPELLIRYENEEAVDDSQLPKDRFSAERLKGVDSTLKIQPAELGDSAVYLCASSFGPGQGTPLHFGNGTRLTVT.

This clone was observed a few times. The V and J genes are TRBV6-8 and TRBJ1-2; 9 bases are shared with TRBD1. This CDR3 is 14 amino acids long. J gave up 7 bases and V 1 base, and 4 bases lay outside the gene matches. Germline V gene lookup returns CDR1 MNHGY and CDR2 SAAAGT. CDR3: CASSYFDRGSGYTF. The CDR3 DNA sequence: TGTGCCAGCAGTTACTTCGACAGGGGGTCTGGCTACACCTTC.

In DNA, the CDR3 is TGTGCCAGCAGGCATGCTTCAGCTGGCTACACCTTC. This codes for CASRHASAGYTF. The rearrangement joins TRBV6-8 to TRBJ1-2; D gene unclear. The V end was cut by 6 bases, the J end by 7 bases, with 12 bases between. From germline, CDR1 is MNHGY and CDR2 SAAAGT. The CDR3 spans 12 residues.

The chain is built from TRBV11-3 and TRBJ1-1; a possible D gene is TRBD1 (5 bases). This CDR3 spans 15 amino acids. Germline assignment: CDR1 SGHNT and CDR2 YENEEA. V lost 1 base, J lost 1 base, and 10 bases lay in between. This chain's CDR3 is CASSLVPTANTEAFF. The CDR3 DNA follows: TGTGCCAGCAGCTTAGTGCCGACAGCGAACACTGAAGCTTTCTTT.

This clone occurred a few times. The V and J genes are TRBV6-8 and TRBJ1-2; D is possibly TRBD1 (5 bases). Germline CDR1 MNHGY, CDR2 SAAAGT. The germline V and J ends were trimmed by 0 bases and 6 bases, with 11 bases remaining between them. The CDR3 extends over 14 amino acids. CDR3 nucleotide sequence: TGTGCCAGCAGTTACTCTTTGCAGGGAGATGGCTACACCTTC. This encodes CASSYSLQGDGYTF.

J is TRBJ2-3 and V is TRBV5-1, with 7 bases lining up with TRBD2. V shed 5 bases, J shed 5 bases, and the junction held 8 bases outside the gene matches. This CDR3 is built from 14 residues. Germline V gives CDR1 SGHRS, CDR2 YFSETQ. The DNA for the CDR3 is TGCGCCAGCAGGCCGGGGGAGGGCATAGATACGCAGTATTTT. It encodes CASRPGEGIDTQYF.

The V gene is TRBV15, the J gene TRBJ2-7, with 7 positions matching TRBD2. Germline V lookup: CDR1 LNHNV, CDR2 YYDKDF (reference sequence). Trimming at V came to 5 bases and at J to 0 bases, leaving 22 bases not matched to a gene. CDR3 length: 20 residues. The CDR3 nucleotides read TGTGCCACCAGCCCAAGAAGGGCTTCCCCGGGAGGAAGGAGCTCCTACGAGCAGTACTTC. This codes for CATSPRRASPGGRSSYEQYF.

This clone counts as medium-sized. The chain is built from TRBV9 and TRBJ2-3, with TRBD2 identical over 10 bases. V was clipped by 0 bases and J by 1 base; unmatched bases: 8. Germline V lookup: CDR1 SGDLS, CDR2 YYNGEE. The CDR3 sequence is 18 residues long. The CDR3 nucleotides are TGTGCCAGCAGCGTAGCTGGGGCTAGCGGGGGACGCACAGATACGCAGTATTTT. Translated, it gives CASSVAGASGGRTDTQYF. Looking up the rest from reference TRBV9 and TRBJ2-3 gives the full variable domain: DSGVTQTPKHLITATGQRVTLRCSPRSGDLSVYWYQQSLDQGLQFLIQYYNGEERAKGNILERFSAQQFPDLHSELNLSSLELGDSALYFCASSVAGASGGRTDTQYFGPGTRLTVL.

This chain uses TRBV30 with TRBJ1-2; weak D call: TRBD1 (5 bases). V lost 7 bases and J lost 8, with 23 bases in between. Looked up from germline, CDR1 is GTSNPN and CDR2 is SVGIG (reference sequence). The CDR3 consists of 14 residues. CDR3 sequence: CALGIGQGGSGYTF. The CDR3 region has the DNA TGTGCCTTGGGGATCGGGCAGGGAGGGTCGGGCTACACCTTC.

In its sample, this clone was seen a few times. The gene calls are TRBV7-6 and TRBJ2-2; D gene uncertain. The CDR3 runs to 14 residues. Germline values: CDR1 SGHVS, CDR2 FNYEAQ. Trimming stripped 5 bases from V and 0 bases from J, with 7 bases between. DNA of the CDR3: TGTGCCAGCAGCCGTGGCCCGAACACCGGGGAGCTGTTTTTT. It yields the protein CASSRGPNTGELFF.

This clone counts as large. This sequence joins TRBV18 and TRBJ1-6; D gene ambiguous. Trimming removed 2 bases from V and 7 bases from J, with 12 bases in between. The CDR3 length is 15 residues. CDR1 KGHSH and CDR2 LQKENI come from the germline V gene. The CDR3 sequence: CASSPSGGINSPLHF. CDR3 DNA sequence: TGTGCCAGCTCACCATCGGGCGGAATAAATTCACCCCTCCACTTT. Full variable domain (rest looked up from reference TRBV18 and TRBJ1-6): NAGVMQNPRHLVRRRGQEARLRCSPMKGHSHVYWYRQLPEEGLKFMVYLQKENIIDESGMPKERFSAEFPKEGPSILRIQQVVRGDSAAYFCASSPSGGINSPLHFGNGTRLTVT.

By share, this clone ranks as medium-sized. The V call is TRBV11-3, the J call TRBJ2-7; D gene ambiguous. Trimming removed 2 bases at V and 1 base at J, with 12 bases between. This CDR3 has 15 amino acids. Germline V gives CDR1 SGHNT, CDR2 YENEEA. The CDR3: CASSLLTGGSYEQYF. The CDR3 DNA reads as TGTGCCAGCAGCTTACTGACTGGCGGATCCTACGAGCAGTACTTC.

A few counts support this clone. The rearrangement joins TRBV30 to TRBJ1-3; the match to TRBD1 covers 8 bases. Unmatched junction bases numbered 14, after V lost 8 bases and J lost 8 bases. The CDR3 has 14 residues. The germline gives CDR1 GTSNPN, CDR2 SVGIG (reference sequence). The CDR3 is CAADRGTTEDTIYF. The CDR3 DNA reads TGTGCCGCCGACAGGGGTACTACGGAGGACACCATATATTTT.

This chain links TRBV2 with TRBJ1-5; no clear D. V lost 3 bases and J lost 0, with 6 bases in between. CDR1 is SNHLY and CDR2 is FYNNEI in the germline V gene. This CDR3 contains 14 residues. CDR3 nucleotide sequence: TGTGCCAGCAGTGACGGATATAGCAATCAGCCCCAGCATTTT. Translation: CASSDGYSNQPQHF. The full variable domain, its missing parts supplied by reference TRBV2 and TRBJ1-5, is EPEVTQTPSHQVTQMGQEVILRCVPISNHLYFYWYRQILGQKVEFLVSFYNNEISEKSEIFDDQFSVERPDGSNFTLKIRSTKLEDSAMYFCASSDGYSNQPQHFGDGTRLSIL.

This clone was seen a handful of times. The chain employs TRBV11-3 and TRBJ2-5; 15 nucleotides agree with TRBD2. With V trimmed by 2 bases and J by 5 bases, 12 bases remained unmatched. Per germline, CDR1 SGHNT and CDR2 YENEEA. The CDR3 totals 19 residues. In nucleotides, the CDR3 is TGTGCCAGCAGCTTACAATGGGCTCCGGGACTAGCGGGAGGTGAGACCCAGTACTTC. It yields the protein CASSLQWAPGLAGGETQYF.

This sequence joins TRBV6-8 and TRBJ1-1; TRBD1 aligns across 7 bases. This CDR3 region has 18 residues. V shed 2 bases, J shed 1 base, and the junction held 13 bases outside the gene matches. Germline CDR1 and CDR2: MNHGY and SAAAGT. The CDR3 coding sequence is TGTGCCAGCAGTTACGGACGGACAGGTTCGGTGCCGAACACTGAAGCTTTCTTT. It codes for CASSYGRTGSVPNTEAFF.

This clone was counted only a few times. The chain links TRBV11-3 to TRBJ2-5; TRBD2 aligns across 7 bases. Germline CDR1 is SGHNT and CDR2 is YENEEA. The CDR3 has 14 residues. V lost 5 bases, J lost 5 bases, and 8 bases stayed unmatched. The chain's CDR3 is CASSTREAGETQYF. The CDR3 coding sequence is TGTGCCAGCAGCACGCGGGAAGCGGGGGAGACCCAGTACTTC.